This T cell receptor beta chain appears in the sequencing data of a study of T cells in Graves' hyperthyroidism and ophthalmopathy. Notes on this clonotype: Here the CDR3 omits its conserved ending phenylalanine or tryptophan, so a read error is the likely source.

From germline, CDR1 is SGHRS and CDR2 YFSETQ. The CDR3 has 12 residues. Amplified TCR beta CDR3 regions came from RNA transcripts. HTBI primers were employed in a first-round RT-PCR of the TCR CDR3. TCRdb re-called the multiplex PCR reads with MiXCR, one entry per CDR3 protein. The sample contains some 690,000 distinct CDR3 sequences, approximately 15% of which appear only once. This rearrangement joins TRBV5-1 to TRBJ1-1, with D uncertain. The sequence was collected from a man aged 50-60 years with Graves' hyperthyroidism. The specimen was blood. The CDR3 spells CASSSMNTEAFV. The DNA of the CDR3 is TGTGCCAGCAGCAGCATGAACACTGAAGCTTTCGTT.